The rows below give T cell receptor beta chains drawn from one sample of a study of cytomegalovirus exposure and HLA in healthy donors. The table came from immunoSEQ multiplex PCR; TCRdb's copy has only in-frame clones and leaves some out. The data contain tens of thousands of clones, about 78% of them singletons. Sequencing was done on a sample of PBMCs. These TCRs come from a man aged 55 to 69 in good health and CMV-seronegative. CDR3s include the opening cysteine and the closing phenylalanine or tryptophan. D genes are given only for firm matches. Only some rows state a clone size, as once, few, many or a class for expanded clones.

DNA,CDR3,D,size,J,V
TGTGCCACCAGGACTAGCGGGAGTCGTCTTGAACAGTACTTC,CATRTSGSRLEQYF,TRBD2,-,TRBJ2-7,TRBV15
TGTGCCAGCAGCTTAGGGGGGGGAAAAGAGACCCAGTACTTC,CASSLGGGKETQYF,TRBD2,-,TRBJ2-5,TRBV7-2
TGTGCCGTGGACAGGGGGGGTGAGCAGTACTTC,CAVDRGGEQYF,TRBD1,once,TRBJ2-7,TRBV28
TGTGCCAGCAGCAAAGATAACAGGAAGTGTGAGCAGTTCTTC,CASSKDNRKCEQFF,-,few,TRBJ2-1,TRBV21-1
TGTGCCTGGAGCCGGGATCTGACCTACGAGCAGTACTTC,CAWSRDLTYEQYF,-,-,TRBJ2-7,TRBV30
TGTGCCAGCAGTCCCATACAGGGGCCCGAAGCTTTCTTT,CASSPIQGPEAFF,TRBD1,-,TRBJ1-1,TRBV6-1
TGTGCCAGCAGCCGGACTAGCGGGAAGGGCACAGATACGCAGTATTTT,CASSRTSGKGTDTQYF,TRBD2,-,TRBJ2-3,TRBV7-2
TGTGCCAGCTCATCAACCGACAGGTTTCCCTACGAGCAGTACTTC,CASSSTDRFPYEQYF,-,-,TRBJ2-7,TRBV18
TGCGCCAGCAGCCAAGGACGGGCCAGGGGTGTAACTAATGAAAAACTGTTTTTT,CASSQGRARGVTNEKLFF,-,-,TRBJ1-4,TRBV4-1
TGTGCCAGCAGCCTCGGAGGGGCCAATGAGCAGTTCTTC,CASSLGGANEQFF,-,-,TRBJ2-1,TRBV14
TGTTCCAGCAGCGGCGGGACAGGGGGTTTCTGGGAGCAGTACTTC,CSSSGGTGGFWEQYF,TRBD1,-,TRBJ2-7,TRBV7-9
TGTGCCAGCTCAAGACAGTACAATCAGCCCCAGCATTTT,CASSRQYNQPQHF,-,-,TRBJ1-5,TRBV18
TGTGCCAGCAGCTTATTTTCGTCGGCAGATACGCAGTATTTT,CASSLFSSADTQYF,-,-,TRBJ2-3,TRBV7-3
TGTGCCGGCAGATTCAGGGCGGTGAAAACTGAAGCTTTCTTT,CAGRFRAVKTEAFF,-,-,TRBJ1-1,TRBV27
TGTGCCAGCTCGCCACCCGGGACAGGGACCGAGCAGTACTTC,CASSPPGTGTEQYF,TRBD1,-,TRBJ2-7,TRBV18
TGCGCCAGCAGCCAAGTCATAGGGAGGACGGCACCCCTCCACTTT,CASSQVIGRTAPLHF,-,-,TRBJ1-6,TRBV4-1
TGTGCCAACCACAGGGGTAACACCGGGGAGCTGTTTTTT,CANHRGNTGELFF,TRBD1,-,TRBJ2-2,TRBV7-2
TGTGCCAGCAGTAAGCCGGGACTAACCTACGAGCAGTACTTC,CASSKPGLTYEQYF,TRBD2,-,TRBJ2-7,TRBV6-5
TGTGCCAGCAGGTCAACAGGGGGCCGGGGCTACCCCTTC,CASRSTGGRGYPF,TRBD1,-,TRBJ1-2,TRBV27
TGTGCCAGCAGAATATATAGCAATCAGCCCCAGCATTTT,CASRIYSNQPQHF,-,-,TRBJ1-5,TRBV7-2
TGTGCCAGCAGTCCGGGGGGGGCCCGCACAGATACGCAGTATTTT,CASSPGGARTDTQYF,TRBD2,-,TRBJ2-3,TRBV28
TGTGCCAGCTCATCCGGACAGAGCACAGATACGCAGTATTTT,CASSSGQSTDTQYF,-,-,TRBJ2-3,TRBV18
TGCGCCAGCAGCCAAGATCCCGCAGGGACCCAGCATTTT,CASSQDPAGTQHF,-,-,TRBJ1-5,TRBV4-1
TGTGCCAGCAGTTTACGGGGACAGGGCCCCGAGCAGTACTTC,CASSLRGQGPEQYF,TRBD1,-,TRBJ2-7,TRBV28
TGTGCCAGCAGCTCGCCCGGGACACTCAACAGGCGGGAGCAGTACTTC,CASSSPGTLNRREQYF,-,-,TRBJ2-7,TRBV7-3
TGTGCCAGCTCACCGACAGGGAGTACTGAAGCTTTCTTT,CASSPTGSTEAFF,TRBD1,-,TRBJ1-1,TRBV18
TGTGCCAGCAATCTAAAAGGCAATCAGCCCCAGCATTTT,CASNLKGNQPQHF,-,once,TRBJ1-5,TRBV2
TGTGCCAGCAGCATCATCTTCGGACAGACGAACACCGGGGAGCTGTTTTTT,CASSIIFGQTNTGELFF,-,-,TRBJ2-2,TRBV21-1
TGTGCCAGTAGTAAGCTTCCGGGGGGCGCGTCAGATACGCAGTATTTT,CASSKLPGGASDTQYF,-,once,TRBJ2-3,TRBV19
TGTGCCAGCAGCTTGGGTCTAGCGGGGGACAATGAGCAGTTCTTC,CASSLGLAGDNEQFF,TRBD2,-,TRBJ2-1,TRBV5-5
TGTGCCAGCAGCCGGCCTTGGCGGGGGGGCAAAAAGTTCTTC,CASSRPWRGGKKFF,TRBD2,-,TRBJ2-1,TRBV7-2
TGTGCCAGCAGGGGGGGGTTCACCTACGAGCAGTACTTC,CASRGGFTYEQYF,TRBD2,-,TRBJ2-7,TRBV7-8
TGCGCCAGCAGCCTAAGGGACAGAGCATCAGATACGCAGTATTTT,CASSLRDRASDTQYF,TRBD1,-,TRBJ2-3,TRBV4-3
TGTGCCACCAGCAGGGACAGGCGGGCCTACGAGCAGTACTTC,CATSRDRRAYEQYF,TRBD1,-,TRBJ2-7,TRBV15
TGTGCCAGCAGTTTATCTAACCACAGGGTAGATGAAAAACTGTTTTTT,CASSLSNHRVDEKLFF,-,-,TRBJ1-4,TRBV27
TGTGCCAGCAGTGGTGGAGGGGTTAATGAAGCTTTCTTT,CASSGGGVNEAFF,-,-,TRBJ1-1,TRBV2
TGTGCCAGCAGCCAAGACCGGAGAGAGACCCAGTACTTC,CASSQDRRETQYF,-,-,TRBJ2-5,TRBV14
TGTGCCAGCAGCTTAGATTTCCTTCCGGGGTCGGGGGAGACCCAGTACTTC,CASSLDFLPGSGETQYF,-,-,TRBJ2-5,TRBV11-2
TGTGCCAGCAGCGAGGGAGGTAGTCGGGCAGATACGCAGTATTTT,CASSEGGSRADTQYF,-,few,TRBJ2-3,TRBV7-3
TGCGCCAGCAGCGGCGCTAGCGGACAAAGAAATGAGCAGTTCTTC,CASSGASGQRNEQFF,TRBD2,-,TRBJ2-1,TRBV5-1
TGTGCCAGCAGCGGCGGGACAGGGGGTTTCTGGGAGCAGTACTTC,CASSGGTGGFWEQYF,TRBD1,few,TRBJ2-7,TRBV7-9
TGCGCCAGCAGCGATCTAGGGGCTTATGGCTACACCTTC,CASSDLGAYGYTF,-,-,TRBJ1-2,TRBV5-1
TGTGCCAGCAGTGAAATGCGGACACCCAAGGGGCAGTTCTTC,CASSEMRTPKGQFF,-,few,TRBJ2-1,TRBV25-1
TGTGCCAGCTCCCTTGACGGGGTAGGACACACCTTC,CASSLDGVGHTF,-,-,TRBJ1-2,TRBV18
TGTGCCAGCAGCCGGGGACAGGGGAAGTACGAGCAGTACTTC,CASSRGQGKYEQYF,TRBD1,-,TRBJ2-7,TRBV11-3
TGCGCCAGCAGCCAAGATCTGCCGACAGGGGCCAAAAACATTCAGTACTTC,CASSQDLPTGAKNIQYF,TRBD1,-,TRBJ2-4,TRBV4-1
TGTGCCAGCAGCTTAGGGGACAGAGACAATGAAAAACTGTTTTTT,CASSLGDRDNEKLFF,TRBD1,-,TRBJ1-4,TRBV11-2
TGCGCCAGCAGTGATCTCAGCGGGGGGGTAACAGATACGCAGTATTTT,CASSDLSGGVTDTQYF,TRBD2,-,TRBJ2-3,TRBV10-2
TGTGCCAGCAGCTTGGAAAGACAGGGGAATCAGCCCCAGCATTTT,CASSLERQGNQPQHF,TRBD1,few,TRBJ1-5,TRBV5-6
TGTGCCAGCGAGAGGATCCTCTTACCCCGCGGAGATACGCAGTATTTT,CASERILLPRGDTQYF,-,-,TRBJ2-3,TRBV2
TGTGCCAGCAGTTACCCGGGGGGGAATGGCTACACCTTC,CASSYPGGNGYTF,-,-,TRBJ1-2,TRBV6-5
TGTGCCAGCAGTTACACATTGACAGGGACCACATACAATGAGCAGTTCTTC,CASSYTLTGTTYNEQFF,TRBD1,few,TRBJ2-1,TRBV5-8
TGTTCCAGCAGCTTTCGTCCGAACACTGAAGCTTTCTTT,CSSSFRPNTEAFF,-,-,TRBJ1-1,TRBV7-9
TGTGCCAGCAGTGAAGCCGGCCCGACAGGGTTAAATTCACCCCTCCACTTT,CASSEAGPTGLNSPLHF,TRBD1,-,TRBJ1-6,TRBV2
TGTGCCAGCAGCTCCGGCCCGGGAGGGTTACAGCCCCAGCATTTT,CASSSGPGGLQPQHF,-,once,TRBJ1-5,TRBV5-4
TGTGCCAGCCGAGAACAGGGAGCGTTTTATCAGCCCCAGCATTTT,CASREQGAFYQPQHF,-,-,TRBJ1-5,TRBV28
TGTGCCAGCAGTTACTCGGAGCGGGGGGCTTGTCCCCAGTACTTC,CASSYSERGACPQYF,TRBD2,-,TRBJ2-5,TRBV6-5
TGCAGCGTTGAAACCGGAAGGGGGTCGGACGAGCAGTACTTC,CSVETGRGSDEQYF,-,-,TRBJ2-7,TRBV29-1
TGTGCCAGCAGTCAACAGGGAGCTGGCTATGGCTACACCTTC,CASSQQGAGYGYTF,-,-,TRBJ1-2,TRBV6-1